This paragraph covers one T cell receptor (beta chain) sequence. Its matching antigen is unknown. The sample is drawn from a study of cytomegalovirus exposure and HLA in healthy donors. Study background: Unique TCR beta sequences numbering about 100 million came from 150 million to 200 million T cells in an earlier analysis. Whole-study findings and limits: Earlier analysis looked at TCR beta V segments, and most were productive about 90% or about 30% of the time.

Samples came from healthy bone marrow donors. This PCR relied on a set of 60 Vbeta primers and 13 Jbeta primers. Profiled with immunoSEQ multiplex PCR; TCRdb holds only in-frame clones, not every one. The table lists roughly 160,000 clones, 70% to 90% of them singletons, with 9.3% in the top ten. The germline CDR1 and CDR2 sequences are MDHEN and SYDVKM. The CDR3 is made up of 13 amino acids. V was pared by 6 bases and J by 15 bases, with 21 bases between. The sequence came from a young man in good health and CMV-seropositive. Sequenced material: PBMCs. The rearrangement uses TRBV28 and TRBJ2-4, with a weak D call TRBD2 (6 bases). CDR3 in amino acids: CASRAGGPYAPYF. Written as DNA, the CDR3 is TGTGCCAGCAGGGCAGGAGGGCCCTATGCTCCGTACTTC.